This is a list of T cell receptor beta chains from one sample in a study of shared clonotypes between healthy human individuals. Here immunoSEQ multiplex PCR was the method, and the copy in TCRdb shows in-frame clones only, minus some. This sample carries roughly 1,100,000 clones, 60% to 80% of them seen once, and the ten largest clones take about 1.5%. Sequences were obtained from memory CD4+ T cells sorted from blood. The receptors derive from a man between 18 and 29 years old in good health. Each CDR3 is given with its conserved first and last residue.

CDR3aa: CASSLHFVGTDTQYF
v_gene: TRBV5-4

CDR3aa: CAISGSGGGDTQYF
v_gene: TRBV10-3

CDR3aa: CASSPLGTSNSPLHF
v_gene: TRBV7-2

CDR3aa: CASSIDRGVSYNEQFF
v_gene: TRBV19

CDR3aa: CASSQEGFSRGTDTQYF
v_gene: TRBV4-1

CDR3aa: CASSQPGGLFRMNTEAFF
v_gene: TRBV28

CDR3aa: CASSEERGGPHEQFF
v_gene: TRBV6-1

CDR3aa: CASRRGQATNEKLFF
v_gene: TRBV6-5

CDR3aa: CASSYSSISERFF
v_gene: TRBV6-5

CDR3aa: CASSVGRLGRGGELFF
v_gene: TRBV10-1

CDR3aa: CASSLTITNTEAFF
v_gene: TRBV5-1

CDR3aa: CASSEWANTGELFF
v_gene: TRBV6-1

CDR3aa: CASRSTLNTEAFF
v_gene: TRBV5-1

CDR3aa: CASSPRQMAGTEAFF
v_gene: TRBV18

CDR3aa: CASSIDPGTGNNEQFF
v_gene: TRBV19

CDR3aa: CASSSTREPETQYF
v_gene: TRBV28

CDR3aa: CASSQYSAGGIYGYTF
v_gene: TRBV5-6

CDR3aa: CSVGLGLADTQYF
v_gene: TRBV29-1

CDR3aa: CASSPPPGETQYF
v_gene: TRBV7-3

CDR3aa: CASSFTGGDNEQFF
v_gene: TRBV5-1

CDR3aa: CASSLGRTGVEKLFF
v_gene: TRBV5-1

CDR3aa: CASSEYWNAGPEAFF
v_gene: TRBV6-4

CDR3aa: CASSHDANRGNNSPLHF
v_gene: TRBV4-3

CDR3aa: CASSPQGGSYNEQFF
v_gene: TRBV6-4

CDR3aa: CASSQSEAGPCYGYTF
v_gene: TRBV4-3

CDR3aa: CASSDPLAGTGELFF
v_gene: TRBV2

CDR3aa: CASIIKGGAFF
v_gene: TRBV2

CDR3aa: CASARGRGGEGNQPQHF
v_gene: TRBV2

CDR3aa: CASSLAAVSYEQYF
v_gene: TRBV7-2

CDR3aa: CASSESGAAFF
v_gene: TRBV6-1

CDR3aa: CASSPRGGVEQYF
v_gene: TRBV7-8

CDR3aa: CASSPGPLF
v_gene: TRBV7-4

CDR3aa: CATSRDGNTGELFF
v_gene: TRBV15

CDR3aa: CASSQQGSSEAFF
v_gene: TRBV18

CDR3aa: CAISEGQIADTQYF
v_gene: TRBV10-3